These 2 T cell receptor beta chains originate from one sample sequenced in a study of radiotherapy plus CTLA-4 blockade in lung cancer (dated by TCRdb to between 2017 and 2018). The library was built by means of the immunoSEQ multiplex PCR assay. TCRdb carries this immuneACCESS record with in-frame sequences only. Its versions omit some clonotypes, under half of them owing to an unresolved V gene in the studies checked, with the rest unexplained. The sample profile shows around 100,000 clones; 70% to 85% of them were found once. The ten most abundant clones make up 3.3% of the sample. The sequenced sample was peripheral blood, obtained from a patient treated with radiotherapy plus ipilimumab. The receptor set was obtained from a human donor with non-small cell lung cancer that progressed on radiotherapy plus ipilimumab. Some clones in this sample may be carry-over from other donors' samples.

In the case of this clone: A junction end diverges from the germline sequence, so it may reflect a read error. The chain recombines TRBV4-2 with TRBJ1-4; a possible D gene is TRBD1 (6 bases). The germline CDR1 and CDR2 sequences are LGHNA and YNFKEQ. The CDR3 has 15 residues. CDR3 nucleotides: TGTGCCAGCAGTCAAGGGGAACAGGGTCATGAAAAACTGTTTTTT. This sequence encodes CASSQGEQGHEKLFF.

The CDR3, as DNA: TGTGCCAGCAGCTCGGACAGCCAATATAATTCACCCCTCCACTTT. Its translation is CASSSDSQYNSPLHF. The rearrangement joins TRBV7-8 to TRBJ1-6; weak D call: TRBD1 (6 bases). CDR3 size: 15 residues. From germline, CDR1 is SGHVS and CDR2 FQNEAQ. V was cut by 4 bases and J by 4 bases, with 11 bases left in between.